The 30 T cell receptor beta chains below all came from one sample that was sequenced in a study of cytomegalovirus exposure and HLA in healthy donors. PCR amplification relied on 60 Vbeta primers (plus 13 Jbeta primers). This table comes from immunoSEQ multiplex PCR, and its TCRdb copy is limited to in-frame clones, with some not included. The sample lists about 140,000 clones; about 78% were seen once. Specimen: PBMCs. These receptors came from a man between 18 and 29 years old in good health and CMV-seronegative.

The chain recombines TRBV6-5 with TRBJ2-7; 7 bases are a match to TRBD1. Germline CDR1 reads MNHEY; CDR2 reads SVGAGI. The CDR3 covers 13 residues. V was pared by 7 bases and J by 1 base, with 4 bases of the junction left unmatched. Here the CDR3 reads CASMDRLSYEQYF. CDR3 nucleotides: TGTGCCAGCATGGACAGGCTTTCCTACGAGCAGTACTTC.

V gene TRBV19 combines with J gene TRBJ1-2; 9 nucleotides match TRBD1. In germline, CDR1 is LNHDA, CDR2 SQIVND (reference sequence). V trimming: 9 bases; J trimming: 3 bases; junction bases outside the gene matches: 5. This CDR3 has 13 residues. The CDR3 protein is CASYRDRDYGYTF. The CDR3 DNA reads as TGTGCCAGCTACCGGGACAGGGACTATGGCTACACCTTC.

The chain employs TRBV30 and TRBJ2-7; 10 nucleotides match TRBD2. The length of the CDR3 is 13 residues. Per the germline V gene, CDR1 is GTSNPN and CDR2 is SVGIG (reference sequence). Unmatched junction bases numbered 4, after V lost 5 bases and J lost 3 bases. The CDR3 nucleotides read TGTGCCTGGGGACTAGCGGATAACTACGAGCAGTACTTC. Amino acid sequence: CAWGLADNYEQYF.

This clone was observed a handful of times. The CDR3, as DNA: TGTGCCAGCAGCCGAGGACTAGCGGAAGGAGAGACCCAGTACTTC. Translation: CASSRGLAEGETQYF. The chain joins TRBV7-7 to TRBJ2-5, with 10 positions matching TRBD2. V shed 5 bases and J 4 bases; nucleotides not matched to a gene: 7. Germline V gene sequence: CDR1 SSHAT, CDR2 FNYEAQ (reference sequence). The CDR3 runs 15 residues.

The V and J genes are TRBV25-1 and TRBJ1-3; 8 bases fit TRBD1. The V and J ends lost 6 bases and 4 bases, in that order; junction bases with no gene match: 11. Germline values: CDR1 MGHDK, CDR2 SYGVNS. This CDR3 comprises 16 residues. CDR3 sequence: CASSPAGGAWGNTIYF. CDR3 bases: TGTGCCAGCAGCCCCGCAGGGGGCGCGTGGGGAAACACCATATATTTT.

The J gene is TRBJ2-2, the V gene TRBV9; D possibly corresponds to TRBD1 (5 bases). CDR3 length equals 16 residues. Germline V gene lookup returns CDR1 SGDLS and CDR2 YYNGEE. The ends were cut back, 3 bases at V and 0 bases at J, with 12 bases in the middle. DNA of the CDR3: TGTGCCAGCAGCGCCTCATGGACATCGAACACCGGGGAGCTGTTTTTT. Amino acid sequence: CASSASWTSNTGELFF.

The chain employs TRBV2 and TRBJ2-5, with D hard to call. Per the germline V gene, CDR1 is SNHLY and CDR2 is FYNNEI. CDR3 length equals 11 residues. V was pared by 6 bases and J by 5 bases, with 7 bases between. The CDR3 is CASRSSETQYF. The CDR3 coding sequence is TGTGCCAGCAGGTCCTCCGAGACCCAGTACTTC.

The rearrangement uses TRBV5-1 and TRBJ2-1; 16 bases are a match to TRBD2. Looked up from germline, CDR1 is SGHRS and CDR2 is YFSETQ. The CDR3 contains 19 residues. Trimming cost V 4 bases and J 0 bases; bases outside gene matches: 7. CDR3 region: CASSLRGLAGGSSYNEQFF. The DNA for the CDR3 is TGCGCCAGCAGCCTCCGGGGACTAGCGGGAGGGAGCTCCTACAATGAGCAGTTCTTC. Full variable domain (rest looked up from reference TRBV5-1 and TRBJ2-1): KAGVTQTPRYLIKTRGQQVTLSCSPISGHRSVSWYQQTPGQGLQFLFEYFSETQRNKGNFPGRFSGRQFSNSRSEMNVSTLELGDSALYLCASSLRGLAGGSSYNEQFFGPGTRLTVL.

This rearrangement joins TRBV15 to TRBJ1-2, with 9 positions matching TRBD1. The V gene end was trimmed by 3 bases and the J gene end by 2 bases; junction bases not matched to a gene: 4. This CDR3 has 15 amino acids. Germline loops: CDR1 LNHNV, CDR2 YYDKDF (reference sequence). Here the CDR3 reads CATSRNRGRNYGYTF. The CDR3 coding sequence is TGTGCCACCAGCAGGAACAGGGGGCGGAACTATGGCTACACCTTC.

A remark on this clone: The sample has other DNA sequences that encode this CDR3 too. V usage is TRBV6-5 and J usage is TRBJ2-7; 10 nucleotides line up with TRBD1. Trimming took 6 bases from V and 2 from J; bases not matched to a gene: 7. The germline gives CDR1 MNHEY, CDR2 SVGAGI. This CDR3 comprises 15 residues. The CDR3 DNA reads TGTGCCAGCAGCTATTTGGGGACAGGGGCCTACGAGCAGTACTTC. Translation gives CASSYLGTGAYEQYF.

This clone was counted a few times. The chain is built from TRBV9 and TRBJ1-1, with 7 bases matching TRBD1. The CDR3 extends over 16 amino acids. V dropped 1 base and J dropped 3; count of bases not matched to a gene: 9. The V gene's germline CDR1 is SGDLS and CDR2 YYNGEE. The CDR3 DNA reads as TGTGCCAGCAGCGTACATGGTGAGGGGGCTTACACTGAAGCTTTCTTT. Amino acid sequence: CASSVHGEGAYTEAFF. Drawing the rest from reference TRBV9 and TRBJ1-1, the complete variable domain is DSGVTQTPKHLITATGQRVTLRCSPRSGDLSVYWYQQSLDQGLQFLIQYYNGEERAKGNILERFSAQQFPDLHSELNLSSLELGDSALYFCASSVHGEGAYTEAFFGQGTRLTVV.

This clone has a single count. The chain is built from TRBV10-3 and TRBJ1-6; unclear D gene. This CDR3 spans 14 amino acids. Trimming removed 3 bases at V and 5 bases at J, with 8 bases between. CDR1 is ENHRY and CDR2 is SYGVKD in the germline V gene. The CDR3 spells CAISDPEDNSPLHF. CDR3 DNA: TGTGCCATCAGTGACCCAGAGGATAATTCACCCCTCCACTTT.

This clone was counted a few times. The rearrangement joins TRBV25-1 to TRBJ1-6; D gene uncertain. Trimming left V 1 base short and J 8 bases short, with 12 bases between. Germline V gene lookup returns CDR1 MGHDK and CDR2 SYGVNS. The CDR3 consists of 15 residues. The CDR3 protein is CASSEFSGSHSPLHF. The CDR3 coding sequence is TGTGCCAGCAGTGAATTTTCCGGGAGCCATTCACCCCTCCACTTT.

The chain links TRBV19 to TRBJ2-3; 7 nucleotides match TRBD1. This CDR3 has 14 amino acids. Per the germline V gene, CDR1 is LNHDA and CDR2 is SQIVND (reference sequence). The ends lost 5 bases at V and 6 bases at J; junction bases unmatched: 8. The DNA for the CDR3 is TGTGCCAGTAGTGGCCTAGCCAGGGGGGATACGCAGTATTTT. Translated, it gives CASSGLARGDTQYF.

The V and J genes are TRBV30 and TRBJ2-3; D is perhaps TRBD1 (7 bases). Germline CDR1 reads GTSNPN; CDR2 reads SVGIG (reference sequence). The CDR3 has 13 residues. Trimming took off 4 bases at V and 5 bases at J, with 13 bases between the two ends. CDR3 coding DNA: TGTGCCTGGACAGGGGGGAGAGTAGATACGCAGTATTTT. Residues: CAWTGGRVDTQYF. Filled out from reference TRBV30 and TRBJ2-3, the complete variable domain reads SQTIHQWPATLVQPVGSPLSLECTVEGTSNPNLYWYRQAAGRGLQLLFYSVGIGQISSEVPQNLSASRPQDRQFILSSKKLLLSDSGFYLCAWTGGRVDTQYFGPGTRLTVL.

This clone was picked up a small number of times. The rearrangement links TRBV6-1 to TRBJ2-7, with TRBD1 as a possible D gene (6 bases). V lost 0 bases to trimming and J lost 3 bases, with 12 bases between them. The germline gives CDR1 MNHNS, CDR2 SASEGT. The CDR3 totals 15 residues. For the CDR3, the DNA is TGTGCCAGCAGTGAAGCCCCGGGACAATACTACGAGCAGTACTTC. Protein: CASSEAPGQYYEQYF.

The chain has TRBV6-1 and TRBJ2-2; D gene unclear. The CDR3 loop spans 13 amino acids. V lost 4 bases to trimming and J lost 5 bases, with 8 bases between them. The germline V gene has CDR1 MNHNS and CDR2 SASEGT. This CDR3 reads CASSGQITGELFF. The CDR3 nucleotides read TGTGCCAGCAGTGGACAAATTACCGGGGAGCTGTTTTTT.

This chain uses TRBV7-3 with TRBJ1-6; no reliable D call. V was cut by 1 base and J by 8 bases, with 15 bases left in between. This CDR3 is built from 16 residues. Germline V gene data show CDR1 as SGHTA and CDR2 as FQGTGA. CDR3 nucleotides: TGTGCCAGCAGCTTAATGTTTCGAGGGTCGCATTCACCCCTCCACTTT. Translating it yields CASSLMFRGSHSPLHF.

This chain uses TRBV7-6 with TRBJ2-1, with D uncertain. Trimming removed 3 bases at V and 5 bases at J, with 5 bases between. The CDR3 length is 12 residues. The germline gives CDR1 SGHVS, CDR2 FNYEAQ. This chain's CDR3 is CASSLQNNEQFF. CDR3 coding DNA: TGTGCCAGCAGCTTGCAGAACAATGAGCAGTTCTTC.

This chain links TRBV6-1 with TRBJ2-3; D is uncertain. Trimming removed 7 bases at V and 6 bases at J, with 14 bases between. The CDR3 is made up of 13 amino acids. Looked up from germline, CDR1 is MNHNS and CDR2 is SASEGT. The CDR3 protein is CASIEAPPDTQYF. The CDR3 coding sequence is TGTGCCAGCATCGAGGCCCCACCCGATACGCAGTATTTT.

This chain connects TRBV5-1 to TRBJ2-3, with a tentative D call TRBD2 (6 bases). This CDR3 spans 15 amino acids. With 4 bases removed from V and 2 bases from J, the gap between germline ends came to 14 bases. Germline CDR1 SGHRS, CDR2 YFSETQ. CDR3 region: CASSRDSEVTDTQYF. The CDR3 nucleotides read TGCGCCAGCAGCCGGGACTCCGAAGTCACAGATACGCAGTATTTT.

The chain links TRBV7-7 to TRBJ2-2, with 8 nucleotides matching TRBD1. The germline gives CDR1 SSHAT, CDR2 FNYEAQ (reference sequence). The V segment lost 5 bases and the J segment 1 base; nucleotides outside the gene matches: 3. CDR3 length: 15 residues. Here the CDR3 reads CASSRDRGNTGELFF. DNA for the CDR3: TGTGCCAGCAGCCGCGACAGGGGGAACACCGGGGAGCTGTTTTTT.

This sequence joins TRBV7-9 and TRBJ1-1; 11 bases align to TRBD1. Germline CDR1 SEHNR, CDR2 FQNEAQ (reference sequence). Unmatched junction bases numbered 4, after V lost 5 bases and J lost 5 bases. The CDR3 is 14 residues long. In nucleotides, the CDR3 is TGTGCCAGCAGCGGGACAGGGGGTAAGACTGAAGCTTTCTTT. It encodes CASSGTGGKTEAFF.

This clone was seen once. This sequence joins TRBV7-2 and TRBJ2-3, with TRBD1 matching 8 bases. The germline gives CDR1 SGHTA, CDR2 FQGNSA. The junction had 8 bases not matched to a gene; V was cut back by 1 base and J by 2 bases. The CDR3 is made up of 17 amino acids. The CDR3 nucleotides read TGTGCCAGCAGCTTAGTTGGGACAGGACTATACACAGATACGCAGTATTTT. This codes for CASSLVGTGLYTDTQYF.

This chain links TRBV27 with TRBJ1-4; perhaps TRBD1 as D (5 bases). The CDR3 sequence is 14 residues long. The V gene lost 5 bases and the J gene lost 8 bases, with 15 bases spanning the gap. Germline lookup yields CDR1 MNHEY and CDR2 SMNVEV (reference sequence). The CDR3 here is CASSPRPRGEKLFF. The CDR3 nucleotides read TGTGCCAGCAGTCCCCGACCAAGGGGCGAAAAACTGTTTTTT.

The chain employs TRBV10-2 and TRBJ1-2; maybe TRBD1 (6 bases). The germline gives CDR1 WSHSY, CDR2 SAAADI. This CDR3 has 11 residues. The germline V and J ends were trimmed by 1 base and 9 bases, with 6 bases remaining between them. In DNA, the CDR3 is TGCGCCAGCAGTGAGTGGGACAGCTACACCTTC. Its protein is CASSEWDSYTF.

The genes are TRBV5-4 and TRBJ1-2; D unresolved. Trimming removed 2 bases at V and 3 bases at J, with 5 bases between. Germline CDR1 and CDR2: SGHNT and YYREEE (reference sequence). CDR3 length: 12 amino acids. In DNA form, the CDR3 reads TGTGCCAGCAGCTTCGGAGACTATGGCTACACCTTC. Its translation is CASSFGDYGYTF.

The V gene is TRBV7-9, the J gene TRBJ2-7; TRBD1 is a possible D gene (5 bases). This CDR3 comprises 15 residues. Trimming cost V 4 bases and J 0 bases, with 13 bases left between them. The germline V gene has CDR1 SEHNR and CDR2 FQNEAQ (reference sequence). The CDR3 protein is CASSSRTPSSYEQYF. DNA of the CDR3: TGTGCCAGCAGCTCACGGACACCAAGCTCCTACGAGCAGTACTTC. The whole variable domain, remainder taken from reference TRBV7-9 and TRBJ2-7, is DTGVSQNPRHKITKRGQNVTFRCDPISEHNRLYWYRQTLGQGPEFLTYFQNEAQLEKSRLLSDRFSAERPKGSFSTLEIQRTEQGDSAMYLCASSSRTPSSYEQYFGPGTRLTVT.

V gene TRBV11-1 combines with J gene TRBJ2-1; 7 bases map to TRBD2. This CDR3 spans 14 amino acids. V lost 5 bases to trimming and J lost 6 bases; unmatched junction nucleotides: 7. Looked up from germline, CDR1 is SGHAT and CDR2 is FQDESV (reference sequence). The CDR3 region is CASSPQLASNEQFF. CDR3 nucleotide sequence: TGTGCCAGCAGCCCCCAACTAGCGTCCAATGAGCAGTTCTTC.

The chain uses TRBV5-4 and TRBJ1-2, with TRBD1 matching 11 bases. CDR3 length: 18 amino acids. CDR1 is SGHNT, CDR2 YYREEE, per germline (reference sequence). The J segment lost 1 base and the V segment lost 4 bases, leaving 12 bases of the junction unmatched. The CDR3 spells CASSASRGQGGLNYGYTF. The CDR3 bases are TGTGCCAGCAGCGCGTCCCGGGGACAGGGGGGACTTAACTATGGCTACACCTTC.